This record looks at one T cell receptor beta chain sequence and its context. In its sample, this clonotype was seen many times. Its antigen specificity is not known. No much larger clone exists at a distance of one base, and base qualities are not known. TCRdb names Illumina HiSeq 1500 as the instrument used. The public reads were reanalyzed by TCRdb: fastp trimming at Q25, MiXCR alignment, in-frame beta chains only. Rows merge per CDR3 protein into single entries with the most common DNA and genes. Across this sample there are roughly 200,000 distinct CDR3 sequences, with more than 9% seen only once. About 4.6% of the sample is taken by the ten largest. The data were obtained in a study of T cell repertoires in cytomegalovirus infection (dated by TCRdb to between 2018 and 2021). For context, the study as a whole: Because public TCR beta signatures pointed to carriage of CMV infection together with the matching HLA type, the HLA type of each donor mattered for the analysis. Overall study outcomes, separate from this receptor: In the ex vivo response, HLA-C-restricted CMV-specific TCR beta clonotypes were dominant, and in two of eight donors the single most frequent clonotype came from this HLA-C-restricted group. In both this cohort and an independent 352-donor cohort, the cumulative frequency of public TCR beta family members distinguished carriers of CMV infection plus the relevant HLA type.

There are 15 amino acids in the CDR3, from cysteine to phenylalanine inclusive. The DNA shown is the 45-base CDR3, in frame from base 1. As encoded in the germline V gene, CDR1 is SGHTA while CDR2 is FQGNSA. V is pared back by 5 bases and J by 4 bases, with 14 bases lying between the germline termini. This TCR came from a human donor in good health (CMV status not recorded). Some clones in this sample may be carry-over from other donors' samples. The sample was PBMCs. The chain uses TRBV7-2 and TRBJ2-2; there is no confident call for the D gene. In nucleotide form, the sequence is TGTGCCAGCAGCCCCCGTCCGATCCCCACCGGGGAGCTGTTTTTT. Its translation is CASSPRPIPTGELFF. Here the CDR3 is joined to the reference TRBV7-2 and TRBJ2-2 genes, and the full variable domain is: GAGVSQSPSNKVTEKGKDVELRCDPISGHTALYWYRQSLGQGLEFLIYFQGNSAPDKSGLPSDRFSAERTGGSVSTLTIQRTQQEDSAVYLCASSPRPIPTGELFFGEGSRLTVL.